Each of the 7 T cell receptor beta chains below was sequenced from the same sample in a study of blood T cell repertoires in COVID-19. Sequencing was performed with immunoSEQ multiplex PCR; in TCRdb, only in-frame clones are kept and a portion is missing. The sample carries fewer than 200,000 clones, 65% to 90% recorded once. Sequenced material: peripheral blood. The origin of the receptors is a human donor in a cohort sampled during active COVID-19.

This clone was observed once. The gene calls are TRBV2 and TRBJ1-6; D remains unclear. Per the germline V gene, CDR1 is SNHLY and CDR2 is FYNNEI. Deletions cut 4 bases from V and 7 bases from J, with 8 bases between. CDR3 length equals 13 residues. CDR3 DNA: TGTGCCAGCAGTGCAGACGGGAATTCACCCCTCCACTTT. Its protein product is CASSADGNSPLHF. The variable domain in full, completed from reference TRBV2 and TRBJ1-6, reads EPEVTQTPSHQVTQMGQEVILRCVPISNHLYFYWYRQILGQKVEFLVSFYNNEISEKSEIFDDQFSVERPDGSNFTLKIRSTKLEDSAMYFCASSADGNSPLHFGNGTRLTVT.

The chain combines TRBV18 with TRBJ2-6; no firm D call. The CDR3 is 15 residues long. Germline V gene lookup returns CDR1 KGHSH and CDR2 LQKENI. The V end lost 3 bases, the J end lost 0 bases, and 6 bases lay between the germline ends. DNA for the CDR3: TGTGCCAGCTCACCCGCGGACTCTGGGGCCAACGTCCTGACTTTC. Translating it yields CASSPADSGANVLTF.

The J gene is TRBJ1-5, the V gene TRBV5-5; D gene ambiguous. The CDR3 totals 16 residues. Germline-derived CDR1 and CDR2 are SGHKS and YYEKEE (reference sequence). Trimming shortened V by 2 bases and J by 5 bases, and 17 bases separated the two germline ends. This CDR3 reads CASSFSLTIPDQPQHF. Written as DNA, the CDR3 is TGTGCCAGCAGCTTTTCCCTCACAATACCTGATCAGCCCCAGCATTTT.

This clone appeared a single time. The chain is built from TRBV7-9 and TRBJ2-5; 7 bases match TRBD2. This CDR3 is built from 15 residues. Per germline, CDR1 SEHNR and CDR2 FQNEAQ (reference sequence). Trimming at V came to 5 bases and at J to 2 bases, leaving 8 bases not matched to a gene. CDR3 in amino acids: CASSQRRGGQETQYF. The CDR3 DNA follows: TGTGCCAGCAGCCAGCGGCGCGGGGGACAAGAGACCCAGTACTTC.

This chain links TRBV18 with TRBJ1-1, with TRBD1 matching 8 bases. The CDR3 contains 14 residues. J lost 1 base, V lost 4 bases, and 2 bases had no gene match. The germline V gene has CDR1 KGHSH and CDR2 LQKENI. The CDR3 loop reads CASSLGQANTEAFF. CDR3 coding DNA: TGTGCCAGCTCACTGGGACAGGCGAACACTGAAGCTTTCTTT.

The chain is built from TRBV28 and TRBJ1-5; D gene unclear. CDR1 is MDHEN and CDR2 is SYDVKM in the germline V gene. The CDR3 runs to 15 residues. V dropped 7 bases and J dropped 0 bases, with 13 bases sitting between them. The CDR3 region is CASTLAPSSNQPQHF. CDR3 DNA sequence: TGTGCCAGCACCCTAGCGCCCAGTAGCAATCAGCCCCAGCATTTT.

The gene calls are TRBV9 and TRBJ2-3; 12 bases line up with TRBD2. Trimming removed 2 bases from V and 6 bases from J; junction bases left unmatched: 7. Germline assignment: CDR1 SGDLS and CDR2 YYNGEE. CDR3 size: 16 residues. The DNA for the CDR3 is TGTGCCAGCAGCGTGTTACTAGCGGGGGGCGGGGATACGCAGTATTTT. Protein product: CASSVLLAGGGDTQYF. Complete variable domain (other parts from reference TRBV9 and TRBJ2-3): DSGVTQTPKHLITATGQRVTLRCSPRSGDLSVYWYQQSLDQGLQFLIQYYNGEERAKGNILERFSAQQFPDLHSELNLSSLELGDSALYFCASSVLLAGGGDTQYFGPGTRLTVL.